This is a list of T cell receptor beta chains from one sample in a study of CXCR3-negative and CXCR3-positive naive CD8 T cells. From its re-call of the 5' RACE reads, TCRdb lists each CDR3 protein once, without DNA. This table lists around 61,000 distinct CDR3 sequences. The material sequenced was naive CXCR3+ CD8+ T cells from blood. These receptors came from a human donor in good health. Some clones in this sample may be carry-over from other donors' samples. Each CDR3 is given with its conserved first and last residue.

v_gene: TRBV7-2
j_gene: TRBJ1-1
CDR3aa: CASSLYWGNTEAFF

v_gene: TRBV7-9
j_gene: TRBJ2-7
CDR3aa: CASNTRTGSSYEQYF

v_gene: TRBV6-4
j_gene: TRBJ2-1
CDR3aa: CASSDSPGGEQFF

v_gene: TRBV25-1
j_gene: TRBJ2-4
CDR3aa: CASSEGNIQYF

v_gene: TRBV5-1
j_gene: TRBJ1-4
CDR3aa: CASSSRGQDEKLFF

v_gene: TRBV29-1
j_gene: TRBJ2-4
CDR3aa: CSVESWGPLAKNIQYF

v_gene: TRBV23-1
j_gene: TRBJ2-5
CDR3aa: CASSQGTSGVQETQYF

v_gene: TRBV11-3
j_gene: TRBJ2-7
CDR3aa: CASSSRENEQYF

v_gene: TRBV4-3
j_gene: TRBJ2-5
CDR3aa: CASSHIKGTAGETQYF

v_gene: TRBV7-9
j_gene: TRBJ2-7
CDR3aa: CASSSSQLVPAVYEQYF

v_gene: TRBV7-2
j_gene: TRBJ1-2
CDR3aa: CASSYLQGAYTPLYGYTF

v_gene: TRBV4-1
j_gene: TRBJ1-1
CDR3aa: CTSRGTAMNTEAFF

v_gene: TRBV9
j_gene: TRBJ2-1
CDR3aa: CASSSLGGGLYNEQFF

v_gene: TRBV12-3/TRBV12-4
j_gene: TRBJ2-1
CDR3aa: CASTVDRVDEQFF

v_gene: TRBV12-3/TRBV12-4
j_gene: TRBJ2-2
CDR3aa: CASSWPPLGTSGRLNTGELFF

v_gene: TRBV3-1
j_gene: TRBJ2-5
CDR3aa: CASSQGTSGPKTQYF

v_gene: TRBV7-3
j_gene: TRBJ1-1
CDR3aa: CASSLTSFRLNTEAFF

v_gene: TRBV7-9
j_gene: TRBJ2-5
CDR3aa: CASSLVGQREETQYF

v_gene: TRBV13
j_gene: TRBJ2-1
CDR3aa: CASTQGVNEQFF

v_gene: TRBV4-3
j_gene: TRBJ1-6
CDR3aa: CASSQSPDSPLHF

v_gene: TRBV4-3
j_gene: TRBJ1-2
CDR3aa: CASSQPGREDNGYTF

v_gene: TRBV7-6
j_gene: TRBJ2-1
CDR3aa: CASSIPTSGIYNEQFF

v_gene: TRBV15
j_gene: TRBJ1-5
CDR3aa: CATGPWGAQPQHF

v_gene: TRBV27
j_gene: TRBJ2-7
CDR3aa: CASSRWVSLSSDEQYF

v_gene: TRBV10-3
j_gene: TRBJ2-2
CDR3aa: CAIPGIGAGELFF

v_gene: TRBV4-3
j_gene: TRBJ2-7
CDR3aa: CASSQDEPGWGEQYF

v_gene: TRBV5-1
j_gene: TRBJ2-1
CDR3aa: CASSYGLAGGYNEQFF

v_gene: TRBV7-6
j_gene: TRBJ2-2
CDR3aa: CASSWGEGVAGAYTGELFF

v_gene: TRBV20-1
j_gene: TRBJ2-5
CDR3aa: CSARAEIPQETQYF

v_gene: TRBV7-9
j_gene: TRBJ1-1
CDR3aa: CATNRETEAFF

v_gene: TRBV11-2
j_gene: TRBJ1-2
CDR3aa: CASSLADGSYGYTF